This TCR beta chain was identified in a study of T cell clones after liver transplantation. Study overall: Draws occurred before transplant, before withdrawal, and after complete or failed withdrawal.

Comment on this clone: Its antigen is unknown.

V was clipped by 1 base and J by 14 bases, with 11 bases between them. CDR1 and CDR2 from the germline V gene are SGHTA and FQGNSA. The CDR3 covers 11 residues. General study results and limits: Low donor cell numbers restricted donor-reactive repertoire measurement in a couple of subjects. These preliminary findings come from unstandardized post-transplant sampling times.

Produced via immunoSEQ multiplex PCR; TCRdb's table is partial and in-frame only. The table records about 72,000 clones, more than 75% of them present only once. This chain links TRBV7-2 with TRBJ1-2; D gene unclear. The starting material was CD4+ T cells from blood, obtained before liver transplant. The TCR sequence derives from a human donor who received a liver transplant. The CDR3 reads CASSLGGVPTF. The CDR3 DNA reads TGTGCCAGCAGCTTAGGCGGCGTGCCAACCTTC.